The next 23 T cell receptor beta chains were all read from a single sample in a study of blood T cell repertoires in COVID-19. This table comes from immunoSEQ multiplex PCR, and its TCRdb copy is limited to in-frame clones, with some not included. The sample contains 130,000 or so clones, over 80% of which appear only once. Sequencing input: peripheral blood. These TCRs come from a man between 60 and 75 years old with active or convalescent COVID-19.

V gene TRBV7-6 combines with J gene TRBJ1-1, with a possible D match to TRBD1 (6 bases). Per germline, CDR1 SGHVS and CDR2 FNYEAQ. There are 14 residues in the CDR3. Trimming stripped 7 bases from V and 1 base from J, with 13 bases between. CDR3 residues: CASTMTGTNTEAFF. The CDR3 DNA reads TGTGCCAGCACCATGACAGGTACGAACACTGAAGCTTTCTTT.

This chain connects TRBV19 to TRBJ2-7, with 10 nucleotides matching TRBD1. The J segment lost 5 bases and the V segment lost 8 bases, leaving 6 bases of the junction unmatched. Germline V lookup: CDR1 LNHDA, CDR2 SQIVND (reference sequence). The CDR3 is made up of 13 amino acids. The CDR3 spells CASLDRGLNEQYF. The CDR3 bases are TGTGCCAGTCTCGACAGGGGGCTTAACGAGCAGTACTTC.

The V gene is TRBV29-1, the J gene TRBJ2-7, with TRBD1 matching over 7 bases. Looked up from germline, CDR1 is SQVTM and CDR2 is ANQGSEA. The CDR3 length is 13 residues. V lost 4 bases and J lost 2; bases outside the gene matches: 5. The CDR3 sequence: CSVVVRGTYEQYF. CDR3 sequence (DNA): TGCAGCGTTGTCGTCAGGGGGACCTACGAGCAGTACTTC.

The chain links TRBV24-1 to TRBJ2-5; D is possibly TRBD2 (5 bases). CDR1 and CDR2 (germline): KGHDR, SFDVKD. The CDR3 is 12 amino acids. The germline V and J ends were trimmed by 5 bases and 5 bases, with 8 bases remaining between them. The CDR3 loop reads CATSAGMETQYF. DNA of the CDR3: TGTGCCACCAGTGCCGGGATGGAGACCCAGTACTTC.

The rearrangement uses TRBV21-1 and TRBJ2-7; TRBD1 was called by the table and not checked on the DNA. TRBV21-1 is assigned pseudogene status. The CDR3 totals 14 residues. CDR3 loop: CASSKRQTSYEQYF. The CDR3 region has the DNA TGTGCCAGCAGCAAACGGCAGACATCCTACGAGCAGTACTTC.

J is TRBJ1-6 and V is TRBV19; 9 nucleotides align to TRBD1. The trim removed 3 bases at V and 6 bases at J, leaving 9 bases unmatched. This CDR3 region has 17 residues. CDR1 is LNHDA, CDR2 SQIVND, per germline (reference sequence). This chain's CDR3 is CASSIPPTGGFNSPLHF. The CDR3 nucleotides read TGTGCCAGTAGTATCCCTCCGACAGGGGGGTTTAATTCACCCCTCCACTTT. The complete variable domain, with remaining parts taken from reference TRBV19 and TRBJ1-6, reads DGGITQSPKYLFRKEGQNVTLSCEQNLNHDAMYWYRQDPGQGLRLIYYSQIVNDFQKGDIAEGYSVSREKKESFPLTVTSAQKNPTAFYLCASSIPPTGGFNSPLHFGNGTRLTVT.

The chain combines TRBV28 with TRBJ2-2, with 10 bases identical to TRBD2. Trimming cost V 5 bases and J 4 bases; bases outside gene matches: 4. Looked up from germline, CDR1 is MDHEN and CDR2 is SYDVKM. The CDR3 consists of 15 residues. The CDR3: CASSQAGGVTGELFF. The CDR3, as DNA: TGTGCCAGCAGTCAAGCGGGAGGGGTCACCGGGGAGCTGTTTTTT. Full variable domain (remainder filled in from reference TRBV28 and TRBJ2-2): DVKVTQSSRYLVKRTGEKVFLECVQDMDHENMFWYRQDPGLGLRLIYFSYDVKMKEKGDIPEGYSVSREKKERFSLILESASTNQTSMYLCASSQAGGVTGELFFGEGSRLTVL.

This chain links TRBV6-5 with TRBJ1-4, with D maybe TRBD1 (5 bases). The CDR3 totals 15 residues. V was cut by 7 bases and J by 5 bases, with 17 bases left in between. Germline V gene sequence: CDR1 MNHEY, CDR2 SVGAGI. The CDR3 DNA reads TGTGCCAGCACCCCAACAGGCAGTCAGAATGAAAAACTGTTTTTT. Its protein is CASTPTGSQNEKLFF.

V gene TRBV5-1 combines with J gene TRBJ1-1, with D possibly matching TRBD1 (5 bases). CDR3 length equals 16 residues. V was cut by 4 bases and J by 5 bases, with 21 bases left in between. Germline CDR1 and CDR2: SGHRS and YFSETQ. This chain's CDR3 is CASSPGRDVGSTEAFF. The CDR3 DNA reads TGCGCCAGCAGCCCCGGGAGGGACGTGGGTAGTACTGAAGCTTTCTTT.

This chain links TRBV6-5 with TRBJ1-1; 7 bases agree with TRBD1. CDR3 size: 15 residues. V was pared by 5 bases and J by 4 bases, with 10 bases of the junction left unmatched. The germline V gene encodes CDR1 MNHEY and CDR2 SVGAGI. The CDR3 DNA follows: TGTGCCAGCAGTACAGGGGCCCGAACGGGCACTGAAGCTTTCTTT. Encoded protein: CASSTGARTGTEAFF.

J is TRBJ2-6 and V is TRBV14; TRBD1 agrees at 8 bases. CDR1 SGHDN and CDR2 FVKESK come from the germline V gene. V was clipped by 0 bases and J by 2 bases; unmatched bases: 6. This CDR3 region has 18 residues. CDR3 coding DNA: TGTGCCAGCAGCCAAGATCTCCGGACAGGGACTGGGGCCAACGTCCTGACTTTC. It specifies CASSQDLRTGTGANVLTF.

CDR3 loop: CASSLVAGYSYNEQFF. The CDR3 region has the DNA TGCGCCAGCAGCTTGGTAGCGGGTTACTCCTACAATGAGCAGTTCTTC. J is TRBJ2-1 and V is TRBV5-1; 7 bases map to TRBD2. The CDR3 is 16 residues long. CDR1 and CDR2 (germline): SGHRS, YFSETQ. V gave up 0 bases and J gave up 0 bases; unmatched junction bases: 3.

This chain connects TRBV25-1 to TRBJ2-7; the match to TRBD1 covers 7 bases. In germline, CDR1 is MGHDK, CDR2 SYGVNS. This CDR3 has 13 amino acids. Losses at the gene ends were 5 bases for V and 3 bases for J; bases not matched to a gene: 4. CDR3 in DNA: TGTGCCAGCAGTCAGACAGGGAACTACGAGCAGTACTTC. Translation: CASSQTGNYEQYF.

DNA of the CDR3: TGTGCCAGCTCACCCGGGACTAGCGGGAGTGATCGTGAGCAGTTCTTC. Protein: CASSPGTSGSDREQFF. V usage is TRBV18 and J usage is TRBJ2-1, with 14 bases fitting TRBD2. The trim removed 3 bases at V and 9 bases at J, leaving 7 bases unmatched. The CDR3 runs 16 residues. Germline CDR1 KGHSH, CDR2 LQKENI.

This chain connects TRBV19 to TRBJ1-2, with 12 bases that match TRBD1. The length of the CDR3 is 16 residues. Germline V gene lookup returns CDR1 LNHDA and CDR2 SQIVND (reference sequence). The V gene end was trimmed by 6 bases and the J gene end by 4 bases; junction bases not matched to a gene: 9. CDR3 sequence reads: CASRNAGTGGRYGYTF. CDR3 nucleotide sequence: TGTGCCAGTAGAAACGCCGGGACAGGGGGCCGCTATGGCTACACCTTC. The full variable domain, rest sourced from reference TRBV19 and TRBJ1-2, is DGGITQSPKYLFRKEGQNVTLSCEQNLNHDAMYWYRQDPGQGLRLIYYSQIVNDFQKGDIAEGYSVSREKKESFPLTVTSAQKNPTAFYLCASRNAGTGGRYGYTFGSGTRLTVV.

The chain is built from TRBV6-5 and TRBJ1-4; a possible D gene is TRBD1 (5 bases). Looked up from germline, CDR1 is MNHEY and CDR2 is SVGAGI. V was trimmed by 2 bases and J by 7 bases, leaving 11 bases between them. The CDR3 length is 14 residues. CDR3 residues: CASSYGRGGEKLFF. The CDR3 bases are TGTGCCAGCAGTTACGGACGGGGGGGTGAAAAACTGTTTTTT.

The chain couples TRBV29-1 to TRBJ2-4; TRBD1 aligns across 7 bases. With V trimmed by 7 bases and J by 7 bases, 7 bases remained unmatched. CDR3 length: 12 amino acids. Germline CDR1 is SQVTM and CDR2 is ANQGSEA. CDR3: CSGGTDMNIQYF. CDR3 sequence (DNA): TGCAGCGGGGGGACAGATATGAACATTCAGTACTTC.

The chain is built from TRBV7-8 and TRBJ1-3; D gene ambiguous. V lost 4 bases and J lost 0, with 13 bases in between. Per the germline V gene, CDR1 is SGHVS and CDR2 is FQNEAQ. The CDR3 runs to 16 residues. In DNA, the CDR3 is TGTGCCAGCAGCTCCCGCCGGCAGGACTCTGGAAACACCATATATTTT. Residues: CASSSRRQDSGNTIYF.

The chain employs TRBV10-2 and TRBJ2-2; D might be TRBD1 (6 bases). Germline CDR1 and CDR2: WSHSY and SAAADI. Trimming cost V 6 bases and J 1 base, with 6 bases left between them. The CDR3 loop spans 13 amino acids. The CDR3: CASRGGNTGELFF. In nucleotides, the CDR3 is TGCGCCAGCAGAGGGGGGAACACCGGGGAGCTGTTTTTT.

This sequence joins TRBV7-9 and TRBJ2-5; 15 bases align to TRBD2. The germline V gene has CDR1 SEHNR and CDR2 FQNEAQ (reference sequence). This CDR3 is 16 amino acids long. Trimming cost V 3 bases and J 5 bases; bases outside gene matches: 4. The CDR3 here is CASSFSGLAGGETQYF. In DNA, the CDR3 is TGTGCCAGCAGCTTTTCGGGACTAGCGGGAGGTGAGACCCAGTACTTC.

The rearrangement uses TRBV19 and TRBJ2-7, with 10 bases lining up with TRBD2. Germline-derived CDR1 and CDR2 are LNHDA and SQIVND (reference sequence). V dropped 6 bases and J dropped 3; count of bases not matched to a gene: 8. This CDR3 is 15 amino acids long. CDR3 residues: CASSHTASGGYEQYF. CDR3 DNA: TGTGCCAGTAGCCATACGGCTAGCGGGGGCTACGAGCAGTACTTC. The variable domain in full, with the rest retrieved from reference TRBV19 and TRBJ2-7, is DGGITQSPKYLFRKEGQNVTLSCEQNLNHDAMYWYRQDPGQGLRLIYYSQIVNDFQKGDIAEGYSVSREKKESFPLTVTSAQKNPTAFYLCASSHTASGGYEQYFGPGTRLTVT.

This chain uses TRBV19 with TRBJ1-5; D not certain. The V end lost 3 bases, the J end lost 8 bases, and 11 bases lay between the germline ends. The CDR3 totals 13 residues. Germline-derived CDR1 and CDR2 are LNHDA and SQIVND (reference sequence). This CDR3 reads CASSIEGRKPQHF. In DNA form, the CDR3 reads TGTGCCAGTAGTATTGAGGGTCGGAAGCCCCAGCATTTT.

This clone appeared a few times. The chain combines TRBV5-4 with TRBJ2-1; TRBD2 matches at 7 bases. CDR1 SGHNT and CDR2 YYREEE come from the germline V gene (reference sequence). CDR3 length: 15 residues. Trimming at V came to 0 bases and at J to 5 bases, leaving 5 bases not matched to a gene. CDR3 in DNA: TGTGCCAGCAGCTTGGCAGCGGGAAGCCACAATGAGCAGTTCTTC. As protein: CASSLAAGSHNEQFF.